These 32 T cell receptor beta chains originate from one sample sequenced in a study of cytomegalovirus exposure and HLA in healthy donors. The PCR used 60 Vbeta and 13 Jbeta primers. The protocol was immunoSEQ multiplex PCR, while the TCRdb copy is restricted to in-frame clones and leaves out a portion. The sample lists 150,000 to 200,000 clones; around 75% were seen once. The source material was PBMCs. The origin of the receptors is a male donor in good health and CMV-seronegative.

The V gene is TRBV19, the J gene TRBJ1-1; D may be TRBD1 (6 bases). Per the germline V gene, CDR1 is LNHDA and CDR2 is SQIVND (reference sequence). Trimming shortened V by 3 bases and J by 1 base, and 12 bases separated the two germline ends. The CDR3 runs 15 residues. The CDR3 region has the DNA TGTGCCAGTAGTATGAGAACAGGGCCGAACACTGAAGCTTTCTTT. Translation: CASSMRTGPNTEAFF. The variable domain in full, completed from reference TRBV19 and TRBJ1-1, reads DGGITQSPKYLFRKEGQNVTLSCEQNLNHDAMYWYRQDPGQGLRLIYYSQIVNDFQKGDIAEGYSVSREKKESFPLTVTSAQKNPTAFYLCASSMRTGPNTEAFFGQGTRLTVV.

The chain has TRBV2 and TRBJ2-5, with TRBD1 matching 9 bases. Unmatched junction bases numbered 3, after V lost 5 bases and J lost 2 bases. CDR3 length: 14 residues. Germline-derived CDR1 and CDR2 are SNHLY and FYNNEI. CDR3 DNA: TGTGCCAGCAGTCCGGGGACAGGGCAAGAGACCCAGTACTTC. This translates into CASSPGTGQETQYF.

This chain connects TRBV19 to TRBJ1-2; D is undetermined. Trimming cost V 3 bases and J 5 bases, with 7 bases left between them. The CDR3 has 12 residues. CDR1 is LNHDA, CDR2 SQIVND, per germline (reference sequence). CDR3 sequence reads: CASSIQTYGYTF. CDR3 DNA: TGTGCCAGTAGTATCCAGACTTATGGCTACACCTTC.

The table lists this clone with a few counts. The V gene is TRBV4-3, the J gene TRBJ2-3; 9 nucleotides align to TRBD1. V lost 1 base and J lost 0; bases outside the gene matches: 5. The germline CDR1 and CDR2 sequences are LGHNA and YSLEER. The CDR3 has 17 amino acids. CDR3 coding DNA: TGCGCCAGCAGCCAAGGGAACAGGGGGCTTAGCACAGATACGCAGTATTTT. Protein sequence: CASSQGNRGLSTDTQYF.

The sample holds a few counts of this clone. The chain combines TRBV7-3 with TRBJ2-1; the match to TRBD2 covers 8 bases. The CDR3 consists of 17 residues. CDR1 and CDR2 from the germline V gene are SGHTA and FQGTGA. With 1 base clipped from V and 7 bases from J, the junction kept 12 bases outside the gene matches. CDR3 in DNA: TGTGCCAGCAGCTTAAAGGGGAGTTCTAGCGGGTGGAATGAGCAGTTCTTC. Encoded protein: CASSLKGSSSGWNEQFF.

J is TRBJ2-7 and V is TRBV5-1; D may be TRBD1 (5 bases). There are 12 residues in the CDR3. V shed 0 bases and J shed 5 bases, with 6 bases lying between them. Germline values: CDR1 SGHRS, CDR2 YFSETQ. The CDR3 loop is CASSLGGHEQYF. Here the CDR3 DNA reads TGCGCCAGCAGCTTGGGGGGCCACGAGCAGTACTTC.

CDR3 coding DNA: TGTGCCAGCAGCTGGGGGGGGGCGTCAGACGGTACAGATACGCAGTATTTT. This codes for CASSWGGASDGTDTQYF. V usage is TRBV28 and J usage is TRBJ2-3; the D gene is possibly TRBD2 (7 bases). There are 17 residues in the CDR3. Germline loops: CDR1 MDHEN, CDR2 SYDVKM. V dropped 6 bases and J dropped 3 bases, with 22 bases sitting between them.

The chain recombines TRBV5-1 with TRBJ2-7; D is unclear. The CDR3 has 15 amino acids. The germline V gene has CDR1 SGHRS and CDR2 YFSETQ. The V gene lost 0 bases and the J gene lost 5 bases, with 15 bases spanning the gap. CDR3 sequence reads: CASSLAQVRFDEQYF. In DNA, the CDR3 is TGCGCCAGCAGCTTGGCCCAGGTACGGTTCGACGAGCAGTACTTC. The whole variable domain, remainder taken from reference TRBV5-1 and TRBJ2-7, is KAGVTQTPRYLIKTRGQQVTLSCSPISGHRSVSWYQQTPGQGLQFLFEYFSETQRNKGNFPGRFSGRQFSNSRSEMNVSTLELGDSALYLCASSLAQVRFDEQYFGPGTRLTVT.

The genes are TRBV7-6 and TRBJ2-6; TRBD1 agrees at 9 bases. J was trimmed by 2 bases and V by 5 bases; bases with no gene match: 4. This CDR3 is built from 16 residues. CDR1 SGHVS and CDR2 FNYEAQ come from the germline V gene. CDR3 sequence (DNA): TGTGCCAGCAGCCACACAGGGGGCGCTGGGGCCAACGTCCTGACTTTC. Translation: CASSHTGGAGANVLTF.

The chain links TRBV2 to TRBJ2-5, with 7 nucleotides matching TRBD1. The V gene end was trimmed by 4 bases and the J gene end by 0 bases; junction bases not matched to a gene: 5. In germline, CDR1 is SNHLY, CDR2 FYNNEI. CDR3 length equals 15 residues. The CDR3 loop is CASSGQGRYQETQYF. The DNA of the CDR3 is TGTGCCAGCAGTGGACAGGGTCGGTACCAAGAGACCCAGTACTTC. The full variable domain, its missing parts supplied by reference TRBV2 and TRBJ2-5, is EPEVTQTPSHQVTQMGQEVILRCVPISNHLYFYWYRQILGQKVEFLVSFYNNEISEKSEIFDDQFSVERPDGSNFTLKIRSTKLEDSAMYFCASSGQGRYQETQYFGPGTRLLVL.

The genes are TRBV10-3 and TRBJ2-2; 10 bases align to TRBD2. The V gene's germline CDR1 is ENHRY and CDR2 SYGVKD. Losses at the gene ends were 4 bases for V and 4 bases for J; bases not matched to a gene: 0. The CDR3 loop spans 14 amino acids. DNA for the CDR3: TGTGCCATCAGTGGACTAGCGGGCACCGGGGAGCTGTTTTTT. Protein: CAISGLAGTGELFF.

The J gene is TRBJ1-1, the V gene TRBV27, with D possibly TRBD1 on 5 matching bases. CDR3 size: 13 residues. Trimming shortened V by 2 bases and J by 9 bases, and 13 bases separated the two germline ends. Per germline, CDR1 MNHEY and CDR2 SMNVEV (reference sequence). This chain's CDR3 is CASSLTLGGKAFF. CDR3 in DNA: TGTGCCAGCAGTTTAACCCTCGGGGGGAAAGCTTTCTTT.

The chain has TRBV2 and TRBJ2-1, with 8 bases matching TRBD2. CDR1 and CDR2 (germline): SNHLY, FYNNEI. This CDR3 is 16 amino acids long. With 0 bases clipped from V and 4 bases from J, the junction kept 5 bases outside the gene matches. The CDR3 DNA follows: TGTGCCAGCAGTGAAGCCGGGGGGGCTCCTTACAATGAGCAGTTCTTC. It is translated as CASSEAGGAPYNEQFF. The variable domain in full, completed from reference TRBV2 and TRBJ2-1, reads EPEVTQTPSHQVTQMGQEVILRCVPISNHLYFYWYRQILGQKVEFLVSFYNNEISEKSEIFDDQFSVERPDGSNFTLKIRSTKLEDSAMYFCASSEAGGAPYNEQFFGPGTRLTVL.

The rearrangement links TRBV11-2 to TRBJ2-4; tentatively, D is TRBD1 (6 bases). The V gene's germline CDR1 is SGHAT and CDR2 FQNNGV. Trimming pared 2 bases from V and 11 bases from J, leaving 22 bases between. CDR3 length: 16 residues. Here the CDR3 DNA reads TGTGCCAGCAGCTTAAAGTGGGCCCGAGATCCAGGGGTTCAGTACTTC. This sequence encodes CASSLKWARDPGVQYF. The full variable domain, in which reference TRBV11-2 and TRBJ2-4 provide the parts outside the CDR3, is EAGVAQSPRYKIIEKRQSVAFWCNPISGHATLYWYQQILGQGPKLLIQFQNNGVVDDSQLPKDRFSAERLKGVDSTLKIQPAKLEDSAVYLCASSLKWARDPGVQYFGAGTRLSVL.

The chain has TRBV7-3 and TRBJ2-7; weak D call: TRBD2 (6 bases). Germline CDR1 and CDR2: SGHTA and FQGTGA. The germline V and J ends were trimmed by 5 bases and 1 base, with 12 bases remaining between them. This CDR3 spans 14 amino acids. The CDR3 spells CASSPGSLSYEQYF. As DNA, the CDR3 is TGTGCCAGCAGCCCCGGGAGTTTATCCTACGAGCAGTACTTC.

The chain employs TRBV13 and TRBJ1-2, with 10 bases aligning to TRBD1. Germline V lookup: CDR1 PRHDT, CDR2 FYEKMQ (reference sequence). The CDR3 is 13 amino acids. V gave up 5 bases and J gave up 7 bases; unmatched junction bases: 4. The chain's CDR3 is CASSTDRGPGYTF. In DNA form, the CDR3 reads TGTGCCAGCAGCACCGACAGGGGGCCTGGCTACACCTTC. Combining the CDR3 with reference TRBV13 and TRBJ1-2 gives the whole variable domain AAGVIQSPRHLIKEKRETATLKCYPIPRHDTVYWYQQGPGQDPQFLISFYEKMQSDKGSIPDRFSAQQFSDYHSELNMSSLELGDSALYFCASSTDRGPGYTFGSGTRLTVV.

This clone was seen a handful of times. The chain is built from TRBV18 and TRBJ1-2, with D perhaps TRBD1 (5 bases). V lost 3 bases and J 0 bases, leaving 8 bases between the germline ends. Germline V lookup: CDR1 KGHSH, CDR2 LQKENI. CDR3 length: 14 residues. CDR3 sequence: CASSPTGANYGYTF. In DNA form, the CDR3 reads TGTGCCAGCTCACCTACAGGAGCTAACTATGGCTACACCTTC. The full variable domain, its missing parts supplied by reference TRBV18 and TRBJ1-2, is NAGVMQNPRHLVRRRGQEARLRCSPMKGHSHVYWYRQLPEEGLKFMVYLQKENIIDESGMPKERFSAEFPKEGPSILRIQQVVRGDSAAYFCASSPTGANYGYTFGSGTRLTVV.

V gene TRBV25-1 combines with J gene TRBJ1-5; D unresolved. The CDR3 runs to 14 residues. In germline, CDR1 is MGHDK, CDR2 SYGVNS. Trimming stripped 4 bases from V and 3 bases from J, with 10 bases between. CDR3 in DNA: TGTGCCAGCAGTGCGAGGGAGAACAATCAGCCCCAGCATTTT. It translates to CASSARENNQPQHF.

The gene calls are TRBV7-8 and TRBJ2-1; a weak D match, TRBD1 (6 bases). CDR1 and CDR2 from the germline V gene are SGHVS and FQNEAQ. The CDR3 length is 16 residues. Trimming cost V 2 bases and J 3 bases, with 14 bases left between them. CDR3 nucleotides: TGTGCCAGCAGCTTAAGGATTAGGGGGAGCTACAATGAGCAGTTCTTC. It specifies CASSLRIRGSYNEQFF.

The J gene is TRBJ2-1, the V gene TRBV5-1; possible D gene TRBD1, 6 bases. Germline assignment: CDR1 SGHRS and CDR2 YFSETQ. The CDR3 is 13 residues long. Trimming took 4 bases from V and 7 from J, leaving 12 bases between them. CDR3 sequence (DNA): TGCGCCAGCAGCGGCCTACAGGGAAATGAGCAGTTCTTC. It codes for CASSGLQGNEQFF.

The rearrangement joins TRBV9 to TRBJ1-2, with TRBD1 identical over 11 bases. V shed 5 bases, J shed 4 bases, and the junction held 7 bases outside the gene matches. Germline CDR1 SGDLS, CDR2 YYNGEE. The CDR3 runs to 15 residues. In nucleotides, the CDR3 is TGTGCCAGCAGTCCGGGACAGGGGGTCTTCTATGGCTACACCTTC. As protein: CASSPGQGVFYGYTF.

The chain carries TRBV2 and TRBJ2-5; TRBD2 matches at 8 bases. Gene TRBJ2-7 matches the end of the DNA better, so the J call may be wrong. CDR3 length: 16 residues. CDR1 SNHLY and CDR2 FYNNEI come from the germline V gene. The CDR3 loop is CASSDGVSGVPYEQYF. The DNA for the CDR3 is TGTGCCAGCAGTGATGGGGTTAGCGGGGTTCCCTACGAGCAGTACTTC.

The genes are TRBV5-1 and TRBJ2-5, with TRBD1 as a possible D gene (5 bases). Germline CDR1 SGHRS, CDR2 YFSETQ. Trimming shortened V by 0 bases and J by 5 bases, and 14 bases separated the two germline ends. CDR3 size: 15 residues. This CDR3 reads CASSLVGVDGETQYF. In nucleotides, the CDR3 is TGCGCCAGCAGCTTGGTAGGGGTGGACGGGGAGACCCAGTACTTC.

The chain uses TRBV11-3 and TRBJ2-2; 11 bases are shared with TRBD2. CDR1 and CDR2 from the germline V gene are SGHNT and YENEEA. V was clipped by 5 bases and J by 2 bases; unmatched bases: 4. This CDR3 comprises 16 residues. In DNA, the CDR3 is TGTGCCAGCAGCCCCGGGACTAGCGGAAACACCGGGGAGCTGTTTTTT. It is translated as CASSPGTSGNTGELFF. Filled out from reference TRBV11-3 and TRBJ2-2, the complete variable domain reads EAGVVQSPRYKIIEKKQPVAFWCNPISGHNTLYWYLQNLGQGPELLIRYENEEAVDDSQLPKDRFSAERLKGVDSTLKIQPAELGDSAVYLCASSPGTSGNTGELFFGEGSRLTVL.

V is TRBV7-9 and J is TRBJ2-3; possibly TRBD1 for D (6 bases). Trimming left V 3 bases short and J 13 bases short, with 14 bases between. The CDR3 is 12 amino acids. The germline V gene encodes CDR1 SEHNR and CDR2 FQNEAQ (reference sequence). The CDR3 DNA is TGTGCCAGCAGCTTGGGCGAGGGGACAAAGTATTTT. As protein: CASSLGEGTKYF.

The chain recombines TRBV4-2 with TRBJ1-6; D perhaps matches TRBD1 (5 bases). The CDR3 runs 14 residues. Looked up from germline, CDR1 is LGHNA and CDR2 is YNFKEQ. The ends were cut back, 0 bases at V and 10 bases at J, with 10 bases in the middle. The CDR3 loop is CASSQDRVGSPLHF. In DNA, the CDR3 is TGTGCCAGCAGCCAAGACAGGGTTGGATCACCCCTCCACTTT.

The chain links TRBV5-6 to TRBJ2-5; 13 bases align to TRBD2. Trimming took 4 bases from V and 5 from J; bases not matched to a gene: 5. The CDR3 is made up of 15 amino acids. The V gene's germline CDR1 is SGHDT and CDR2 YYEEEE. As DNA, the CDR3 is TGTGCCAGCAGCCGGGGACTAGCGGGAACCGAGACCCAGTACTTC. This encodes CASSRGLAGTETQYF.

V gene TRBV4-2 combines with J gene TRBJ2-7, with a tentative D call TRBD1 (5 bases). The V gene's germline CDR1 is LGHNA and CDR2 YNFKEQ. CDR3 length: 17 residues. V was clipped by 0 bases and J by 5 bases, with 20 bases between them. DNA for the CDR3: TGTGCCAGCAGCCAAGAATCTAATTTAGGACAATCCCACGAGCAGTACTTC. Its protein product is CASSQESNLGQSHEQYF.

The chain recombines TRBV5-6 with TRBJ1-5; TRBD1 might be the D (6 bases). The CDR3 sequence is 14 residues long. The germline V gene encodes CDR1 SGHDT and CDR2 YYEEEE. Trimming cost V 4 bases and J 3 bases, with 11 bases left between them. CDR3 amino acids: CASSVGQYNQPQHF. The CDR3 nucleotides are TGTGCCAGCAGCGTCGGACAGTACAATCAGCCCCAGCATTTT.

In its sample, this clone was seen a few times. The chain uses TRBV4-3 and TRBJ2-5; 8 bases line up with TRBD2. Trimming at V came to 3 bases and at J to 1 base, leaving 10 bases not matched to a gene. The V gene's germline CDR1 is LGHNA and CDR2 YSLEER. CDR3 length equals 17 residues. The CDR3 sequence: CASSQTSLAEFQETQYF. CDR3 nucleotides: TGCGCCAGCAGCCAGACCTCACTAGCGGAGTTCCAAGAGACCCAGTACTTC.

The genes are TRBV11-3 and TRBJ1-5, with unresolved D. CDR1 and CDR2 from the germline V gene are SGHNT and YENEEA. Trimming took off 1 base at V and 6 bases at J, with 10 bases between the two ends. The CDR3 sequence is 14 residues long. The CDR3 here is CASSLVPEGQPQHF. CDR3 in DNA: TGTGCCAGCAGCTTAGTTCCGGAGGGTCAGCCCCAGCATTTT.

V is TRBV19 and J is TRBJ2-7; 7 nucleotides agree with TRBD1. Per germline, CDR1 LNHDA and CDR2 SQIVND (reference sequence). The CDR3 is 16 residues long. Losses at the gene ends were 3 bases for V and 4 bases for J; bases not matched to a gene: 12. The CDR3 nucleotides read TGTGCCAGTAGTATGGCGGTGGGGGACAGCCAATACGAGCAGTACTTC. This gives the protein CASSMAVGDSQYEQYF.